The 11 T cell receptor beta chains reported below all come from one sample, sequenced in a study of cytomegalovirus exposure and HLA in healthy donors. PCR involved 60 Vbeta and 13 Jbeta primers. Generated by immunoSEQ multiplex PCR, the TCRdb table keeps only in-frame clones and is missing some. The data show some 160,000 clones, around 77% seen once. Sequencing was carried out using PBMCs. All receptors come from a woman between 25 and 40 years old in good health and CMV-seronegative.

The rearrangement uses TRBV10-3 and TRBJ1-1; a possible D gene is TRBD1 (6 bases). Germline V gives CDR1 ENHRY, CDR2 SYGVKD. The length of the CDR3 is 13 residues. V was trimmed by 2 bases and J by 6 bases, leaving 10 bases between them. The CDR3 sequence: CAISEGGWAEAFF. DNA for the CDR3: TGTGCCATCAGTGAGGGGGGCTGGGCTGAAGCTTTCTTT.

V gene TRBV7-2 combines with J gene TRBJ2-7, with TRBD1 as a possible D gene (6 bases). Trimming left V 1 base short and J 2 bases short, with 12 bases between. The germline V gene encodes CDR1 SGHTA and CDR2 FQGNSA. The CDR3 length is 15 residues. CDR3 protein: CASSLVLGTTYEQYF. In DNA, the CDR3 is TGTGCCAGCAGCTTAGTTTTGGGGACAACCTACGAGCAGTACTTC.

There are a few counts of this clone. This chain links TRBV9 with TRBJ2-5; D unclear. This CDR3 is built from 16 residues. V gave up 1 base and J gave up 0 bases, with 13 bases separating them. CDR1 is SGDLS and CDR2 is YYNGEE in the germline V gene. CDR3 nucleotide sequence: TGTGCCAGCAGCGTACCCCCCGTAGAAAACCAAGAGACCCAGTACTTC. Translated, it gives CASSVPPVENQETQYF.

The chain is built from TRBV27 and TRBJ2-7, with 8 bases aligning to TRBD1. The CDR3 has 16 amino acids. CDR1 is MNHEY, CDR2 SMNVEV, per germline (reference sequence). V lost 6 bases to trimming and J lost 3 bases; unmatched junction nucleotides: 13. The CDR3 sequence: CASSPTPRTGLYEQYF. For the CDR3, the DNA is TGTGCCAGCAGCCCCACACCCCGGACAGGGCTCTACGAGCAGTACTTC.

CDR3 sequence reads: CASSFWGTSGDYEQYF. As DNA, the CDR3 is TGTGCCAGCAGCTTTTGGGGGACTAGCGGTGATTACGAGCAGTACTTC. V and J are TRBV5-6 and TRBJ2-5; TRBD2 aligns across 11 bases. Gene TRBJ2-7 matches the end of the DNA better, so the J call may be wrong. Germline CDR1 is SGHDT and CDR2 is YYEEEE. The CDR3 has 16 amino acids.

The rearrangement joins TRBV5-1 to TRBJ1-2; 8 bases map to TRBD1. J lost 8 bases, V lost 3 bases, and 12 bases had no gene match. CDR3 size: 15 residues. CDR1 is SGHRS, CDR2 YFSETQ, per germline. CDR3 sequence reads: CASSSSGDRGRGYTF. CDR3 nucleotide sequence: TGCGCCAGCAGCTCTTCTGGAGACAGGGGTAGAGGCTACACCTTC. The full variable domain, rest sourced from reference TRBV5-1 and TRBJ1-2, is KAGVTQTPRYLIKTRGQQVTLSCSPISGHRSVSWYQQTPGQGLQFLFEYFSETQRNKGNFPGRFSGRQFSNSRSEMNVSTLELGDSALYLCASSSSGDRGRGYTFGSGTRLTVV.

The chain uses TRBV28 and TRBJ1-6; 8 bases are a match to TRBD1. V was pared by 4 bases and J by 7 bases, with 0 bases of the junction left unmatched. The CDR3 runs 13 residues. Germline-derived CDR1 and CDR2 are MDHEN and SYDVKM. In DNA form, the CDR3 reads TGTGCCAGCAGTTGGGACAGGAATTCACCCCTCCACTTT. Translation: CASSWDRNSPLHF.

This sequence joins TRBV30 and TRBJ1-1; TRBD1 aligns across 8 bases. CDR3 length: 18 amino acids. Germline V lookup: CDR1 GTSNPN, CDR2 SVGIG (reference sequence). J gave up 0 bases and V 1 base, and 13 bases lay outside the gene matches. The CDR3 coding sequence is TGTGCCTGGAGTGGCTGGACAGGGACGTACGGTATGAACACTGAAGCTTTCTTT. Encoded protein: CAWSGWTGTYGMNTEAFF. Full variable domain (rest looked up from reference TRBV30 and TRBJ1-1): SQTIHQWPATLVQPVGSPLSLECTVEGTSNPNLYWYRQAAGRGLQLLFYSVGIGQISSEVPQNLSASRPQDRQFILSSKKLLLSDSGFYLCAWSGWTGTYGMNTEAFFGQGTRLTVV.

J is TRBJ2-3 and V is TRBV29-1; D might be TRBD2 (5 bases). Per the germline V gene, CDR1 is SQVTM and CDR2 is ANQGSEA. The CDR3 extends over 15 amino acids. Trimming took off 1 base at V and 0 bases at J, with 11 bases between the two ends. This chain's CDR3 is CSVEGVARSTDTQYF. The CDR3 nucleotides are TGCAGCGTTGAAGGGGTAGCGCGTAGCACAGATACGCAGTATTTT.

The gene calls are TRBV6-1 and TRBJ1-6; TRBD1 aligns across 10 bases. The junction had 4 bases not matched to a gene; V was cut back by 0 bases and J by 8 bases. Germline loops: CDR1 MNHNS, CDR2 SASEGT. The CDR3 extends over 16 amino acids. CDR3 sequence: CASSEAPGQGYSPLHF. The CDR3 region has the DNA TGTGCCAGCAGTGAAGCGCCGGGACAGGGGTATTCACCCCTCCACTTT.

This clone was recorded once. The chain carries TRBV29-1 and TRBJ1-1, with a tentative D call TRBD1 (5 bases). Per the germline V gene, CDR1 is SQVTM and CDR2 is ANQGSEA. V gave up 7 bases and J gave up 1 base, with 13 bases separating them. The CDR3 loop spans 13 amino acids. The CDR3 loop is CSGRQKWNTEAFF. The CDR3, as DNA: TGCAGCGGTAGACAGAAGTGGAACACTGAAGCTTTCTTT.